This TCR beta chain was sequenced during a study of shared clonotypes between healthy human individuals. This CDR3 spans 14 amino acids. CDR1 and CDR2 (germline): SEHNR, FQNEAQ (reference sequence). The V gene lost 3 bases and the J gene lost 4 bases, with 11 bases spanning the gap. Produced via immunoSEQ multiplex PCR; TCRdb's table is partial and in-frame only. The sample lists 980,000 or so clones; 76% were seen once. This chain connects TRBV7-9 to TRBJ2-3, with unresolved D. The receptor was derived from a man aged 18 to 30 in good health. The specimen sequenced was memory CD4+ T cells sorted from blood. The subset denotes: CD45RA-negative fraction. The CDR3 nucleotides are TGTGCCAGCAGCTTGGCTACGGCGGCAGATACGCAGTATTTT. This gives the protein CASSLATAADTQYF.